This T cell receptor beta chain was captured by sequencing in a study of a mutant IDH1 vaccine in newly diagnosed glioma. Overall study context: Patients' prior therapy spanned radiotherapy, temozolomide, or both; most underwent both.

Study observations and caveats: Most patients, approximately 92%, showed vaccine-induced immune responses.

Germline V CDR1 and CDR2: SGDLS, YYNGEE. The CDR3 has 14 amino acids. The V and J ends lost 3 bases and 4 bases, in that order; junction bases with no gene match: 3. Using immunoSEQ multiplex PCR, the repertoire was profiled, and TCRdb retains in-frame clones only, with some absent. This table has around 92,000 clones, around nine tenths appearing once. For this clone: The antigen is unknown.

Described time point: baseline, week 1 (first vaccination visit). Treatment in this sample: pre-vaccination baseline after standard-of-care therapy. The clonotype originates from a woman between 45 and 65 years old with glioma. The genes are TRBV9 and TRBJ2-5, with 10 nucleotides matching TRBD1. Sample: PBMCs, taken from a glioma patient treated with radiotherapy, temozolomide or both. The DNA for the CDR3 is TGTGCCAGCAGCGCGACAGGGGGCAGAGAGACCCAGTACTTC. This gives the protein CASSATGGRETQYF. Filled out from reference TRBV9 and TRBJ2-5, the complete variable domain reads DSGVTQTPKHLITATGQRVTLRCSPRSGDLSVYWYQQSLDQGLQFLIQYYNGEERAKGNILERFSAQQFPDLHSELNLSSLELGDSALYFCASSATGGRETQYFGPGTRLLVL.